The next 25 T cell receptor beta chains were all read from a single sample in a study of shared clonotypes between healthy human individuals. Assay used: immunoSEQ multiplex PCR; TCRdb lists only in-frame clones, some missing. The profile shows more than 2 million clones, approximately 94% of them singletons. The sample was naive CD4+ T cells sorted from blood. Subset reported: CD45RA+ positively selected. These receptors came from a man between 18 and 29 years old in good health.

This chain connects TRBV18 to TRBJ2-7; D is possibly TRBD2 (6 bases). The CDR3 is 12 residues long. Trimming cost V 10 bases and J 0 bases, with 10 bases left between them. Germline CDR1 KGHSH, CDR2 LQKENI. CDR3 bases: TGTGCCACCGCCGGGAGCTCCTACGAGCAGTACTTC. Translating it yields CATAGSSYEQYF.

V gene TRBV5-6 combines with J gene TRBJ2-7; D is unresolved. V was shortened by 4 bases and J by 3 bases, with 14 bases between the two germline ends. CDR1 and CDR2 (germline): SGHDT, YYEEEE. The CDR3 loop spans 14 amino acids. The CDR3 protein is CASSLLSPVYEQYF. CDR3 in DNA: TGTGCCAGCAGCCTCCTTAGTCCAGTCTACGAGCAGTACTTC.

The rearrangement uses TRBV5-8 and TRBJ2-5, with D possibly matching TRBD2 (5 bases). Germline lookup yields CDR1 SGHTS and CDR2 YDEGEE. Trimming removed 1 base from V and 2 bases from J, with 9 bases in between. The length of the CDR3 is 14 residues. CDR3 amino acids: CASSLLGAQETQYF. The CDR3 DNA is TGTGCCAGCAGCTTGTTGGGAGCACAAGAGACCCAGTACTTC.

As concerns this clone: The identical CDR3 is also encoded by other nucleotide sequences in the sample. The V and J genes are TRBV6-5 and TRBJ2-6; 7 bases agree with TRBD1. Losses at the gene ends were 4 bases for V and 2 bases for J; bases not matched to a gene: 2. The CDR3 extends over 15 amino acids. Germline V lookup: CDR1 MNHEY, CDR2 SVGAGI. The CDR3 nucleotides are TGTGCCAGCAGTTCAACAGGGGCTGGGGCCAACGTCCTGACTTTC. As protein: CASSSTGAGANVLTF.

This chain connects TRBV7-9 to TRBJ2-7, with TRBD1 as a possible D gene (5 bases). V lost 5 bases to trimming and J lost 0 bases, with 14 bases between them. The length of the CDR3 is 15 residues. From germline, CDR1 is SEHNR and CDR2 FQNEAQ (reference sequence). The CDR3 loop is CASSLSLGPSYEQYF. DNA for the CDR3: TGTGCCAGCAGCCTATCTTTGGGGCCCTCCTACGAGCAGTACTTC. Using reference TRBV7-9 and TRBJ2-7 for the parts outside the CDR3, the full variable domain is DTGVSQNPRHKITKRGQNVTFRCDPISEHNRLYWYRQTLGQGPEFLTYFQNEAQLEKSRLLSDRFSAERPKGSFSTLEIQRTEQGDSAMYLCASSLSLGPSYEQYFGPGTRLTVT.

The rearrangement uses TRBV5-6 and TRBJ1-1, with TRBD1 matching over 8 bases. The CDR3 totals 19 residues. V shed 3 bases, J shed 0 bases, and the junction held 16 bases outside the gene matches. Germline V gene data show CDR1 as SGHDT and CDR2 as YYEEEE. CDR3 DNA: TGTGCCAGCAGCTCACTTGATTTCCGGACAGGGACTATGAACACTGAAGCTTTCTTT. Translating it yields CASSSLDFRTGTMNTEAFF.

The chain carries TRBV9 and TRBJ2-7; 10 bases are a match to TRBD2. There are 15 residues in the CDR3. Trimming at V came to 6 bases and at J to 2 bases, leaving 8 bases not matched to a gene. Germline lookup yields CDR1 SGDLS and CDR2 YYNGEE. In DNA, the CDR3 is TGTGCCAGCACCAAGAGGACTAGCGGAACCTACGAGCAGTACTTC. Protein: CASTKRTSGTYEQYF.

The chain couples TRBV5-4 to TRBJ2-7; D may correspond to TRBD1 or TRBD2 (6 bases each). With 4 bases removed from V and 0 bases from J, the gap between germline ends came to 17 bases. This CDR3 spans 16 amino acids. In germline, CDR1 is SGHNT, CDR2 YYREEE (reference sequence). DNA for the CDR3: TGTGCCAGCAGCGTAGGAGGGGGAAAGGGCTCCTACGAGCAGTACTTC. Its protein is CASSVGGGKGSYEQYF.

This clone has more than one count but fewer than ten. The CDR3 nucleotides read TGTGCCAGCAGCTGGACGGAGGGTGAAGCTTTCTTT. Its translation is CASSWTEGEAFF. The chain combines TRBV7-9 with TRBJ1-1, with D hard to call. The CDR3 spans 12 residues. V lost 4 bases and J lost 7, with 10 bases in between. From germline, CDR1 is SEHNR and CDR2 FQNEAQ (reference sequence).

The chain recombines TRBV28 with TRBJ2-3, with D perhaps TRBD2 (5 bases). Germline loops: CDR1 MDHEN, CDR2 SYDVKM. CDR3 length: 17 residues. The V and J ends lost 5 bases and 0 bases respectively, with 18 bases between them. The CDR3: CASSRSGAWGSTDTQYF. The CDR3, as DNA: TGTGCCAGCAGTAGGAGCGGCGCGTGGGGTAGCACAGATACGCAGTATTTT.

The gene calls are TRBV7-3 and TRBJ2-1; either TRBD1 or TRBD2 may supply D (7 bases each). The V gene's germline CDR1 is SGHTA and CDR2 FQGTGA. The CDR3 is 16 amino acids. Trimming left V 6 bases short and J 0 bases short, with 15 bases between. CDR3 loop: CASSFSGDSSYNEQFF. The CDR3 region has the DNA TGTGCCAGCAGTTTCAGCGGGGACAGCTCCTACAATGAGCAGTTCTTC.

This clone was seen just once. This sequence joins TRBV4-3 and TRBJ2-1; 14 bases line up with TRBD2. CDR3 length: 19 amino acids. Losses at the gene ends were 2 bases for V and 2 bases for J; bases not matched to a gene: 8. Per the germline V gene, CDR1 is LGHNA and CDR2 is YSLEER. The CDR3 DNA reads as TGCGCCAGCAGCCAAACGGGACTAGCGGGAGTCTCCCCCTACAATGAGCAGTTCTTC. Its protein is CASSQTGLAGVSPYNEQFF.

This clone came up once. The chain links TRBV9 to TRBJ2-7, with 10 bases lining up with TRBD2. CDR3 length: 15 amino acids. Germline V lookup: CDR1 SGDLS, CDR2 YYNGEE. The V gene end was trimmed by 0 bases and the J gene end by 8 bases; junction bases not matched to a gene: 8. The CDR3: CASSVEGAGGPKQYF. The CDR3, as DNA: TGTGCCAGCAGCGTAGAAGGAGCGGGAGGGCCAAAGCAGTACTTC.

This clone has only one observation. The V gene is TRBV13, the J gene TRBJ1-4; D is undetermined. Germline CDR1 reads PRHDT; CDR2 reads FYEKMQ (reference sequence). The V gene lost 3 bases and the J gene lost 8 bases, with 13 bases spanning the gap. CDR3 length: 14 residues. CDR3 amino acids: CASSFGQADEKLFF. Written as DNA, the CDR3 is TGTGCCAGCAGCTTCGGGCAGGCGGACGAAAAACTGTTTTTT.

The V call is TRBV27, the J call TRBJ2-7, with a weak D call TRBD2 (5 bases). With 4 bases removed from V and 1 base from J, the gap between germline ends came to 8 bases. The CDR3 contains 13 residues. CDR1 is MNHEY and CDR2 is SMNVEV in the germline V gene (reference sequence). Here the CDR3 reads CASSWTLSYEQYF. The DNA for the CDR3 is TGTGCCAGCAGTTGGACTTTATCCTACGAGCAGTACTTC.

V gene TRBV2 combines with J gene TRBJ2-5; the match to TRBD2 covers 8 bases. CDR1 is SNHLY, CDR2 FYNNEI, per germline. The trim removed 1 base at V and 4 bases at J, leaving 2 bases unmatched. The CDR3 runs 14 residues. The CDR3 region is CASSEGTSLETQYF. In nucleotides, the CDR3 is TGTGCCAGCAGTGAAGGGACTAGCCTAGAGACCCAGTACTTC.

The chain joins TRBV19 to TRBJ2-7; 10 positions match TRBD1. Germline lookup yields CDR1 LNHDA and CDR2 SQIVND (reference sequence). The V and J ends lost 5 bases and 3 bases, in that order; junction bases with no gene match: 4. The CDR3 contains 14 residues. The CDR3 DNA is TGTGCCAGTAGTCGAGGGACAGGGGTCTACGAGCAGTACTTC. It codes for CASSRGTGVYEQYF.

CDR3 DNA sequence: TGTGCCAGCAGTCTTACCGGGACGGATAATTCACCCCTCCACTTT. Translating gives CASSLTGTDNSPLHF. V gene TRBV6-5 combines with J gene TRBJ1-6; D might be TRBD1 (5 bases). Trimming stripped 5 bases from V and 5 bases from J, with 13 bases between. The V gene's germline CDR1 is MNHEY and CDR2 SVGAGI. This CDR3 region has 15 residues.

This clone came up once. The chain recombines TRBV29-1 with TRBJ2-4; D might be TRBD1 (5 bases). With 6 bases removed from V and 6 bases from J, the gap between germline ends came to 18 bases. Germline values: CDR1 SQVTM, CDR2 ANQGSEA. CDR3 size: 14 residues. The CDR3 DNA reads as TGCAGCGTATACCTCGGACATGGGGCAAACATTCAGTACTTC. Its protein is CSVYLGHGANIQYF.

The V call is TRBV29-1, the J call TRBJ1-3, with 7 nucleotides matching TRBD1. V gave up 7 bases and J gave up 4 bases; unmatched junction bases: 7. From germline, CDR1 is SQVTM and CDR2 ANQGSEA. The CDR3 totals 13 residues. As DNA, the CDR3 is TGCAGCGCACACAGGGGATCCGGAAACACCATATATTTT. Translating it yields CSAHRGSGNTIYF.

The CDR3: CASSNSGTSGSGGTQYF. The DNA for the CDR3 is TGTGCCAGCTCCAATTCCGGGACTAGCGGATCCGGAGGTACGCAGTATTTT. The chain has TRBV18 and TRBJ2-3, with 11 bases that match TRBD2. Germline V gene lookup returns CDR1 KGHSH and CDR2 LQKENI. V gave up 6 bases and J gave up 8 bases; unmatched junction bases: 16. CDR3 length: 17 residues.

With regard to this clone: This same CDR3 is encoded by further DNA sequences in the sample. The chain links TRBV19 to TRBJ1-5; TRBD1 aligns across 7 bases. The germline V gene encodes CDR1 LNHDA and CDR2 SQIVND (reference sequence). Germline trimming cut 3 bases from V and 6 bases from J; bases unmatched to any gene: 2. The CDR3 extends over 13 amino acids. The CDR3 nucleotides are TGTGCCAGTAGTATGACAGGGAGTCAGCCCCAGCATTTT. Translation gives CASSMTGSQPQHF.

V and J are TRBV5-1 and TRBJ2-5; 9 nucleotides agree with TRBD1. The CDR3 has 14 residues. The V gene end was trimmed by 3 bases and the J gene end by 5 bases; junction bases not matched to a gene: 5. Germline V gives CDR1 SGHRS, CDR2 YFSETQ. In DNA, the CDR3 is TGCGCCAGCAGCTCGGGGACAGGGATGGAGACCCAGTACTTC. Translation gives CASSSGTGMETQYF.

The rearrangement joins TRBV6-4 to TRBJ1-1; D gene ambiguous. V was cut by 4 bases and J by 1 base, with 7 bases left in between. CDR1 MRHNA and CDR2 SNTAGT come from the germline V gene. This CDR3 contains 13 residues. As DNA, the CDR3 is TGTGCCAGCAGTGCGGACTCGAACACTGAAGCTTTCTTT. Translating it yields CASSADSNTEAFF.

This chain links TRBV7-8 with TRBJ2-1, with D possibly being TRBD1 (6 bases). Germline values: CDR1 SGHVS, CDR2 FQNEAQ. There are 16 residues in the CDR3. V lost 4 bases and J lost 4, with 17 bases in between. The CDR3, as DNA: TGTGCCAGCAGCTCGGGACCGGGACACACATACAATGAGCAGTTCTTC. It yields the protein CASSSGPGHTYNEQFF.